Listed below are T cell receptor beta chains from one sample, sequenced in a study of shared clonotypes between healthy human individuals. The assay was immunoSEQ multiplex PCR, and TCRdb's table has in-frame clones only and misses some. The sample contains over 750,000 clones, roughly 96% of which appear only once. The source material was naive CD8+ T cells sorted from blood. These receptor sequences come from a young man in good health. Both conserved end residues are part of each CDR3. The order of the fields is clone size, J gene, V gene, D gene, CDR3 length, CDR3 DNA, CDR3 protein. A D gene is named only where the DNA matches it firmly. Some rows mark clone size as missing; the rest say once, few, many or name a class of expanded clone.

- TRBJ1-2 TRBV11-2 - 13 TGTGCCAGCAGCTTACCAAACCAACTGGGCTACACCTTC CASSLPNQLGYTF
- TRBJ2-7 TRBV10-3 - 15 TGTGCCATCAGTGGGGGGACGGAAAGTTCCTACGAGCAGTACTTC CAISGGTESSYEQYF
- TRBJ2-1 TRBV2 - 12 TGTGCCAGTTCGGGCGGGGTCCATGAGCAGTTCTTC CASSGGVHEQFF
- TRBJ1-2 TRBV27 - 13 TGTGCCAGCAGTTTACGTCAGGGAAGAGGCTACACCTTC CASSLRQGRGYTF
- TRBJ2-1 TRBV2 - 16 TGTGCCAGCAGAGCGGGGACAGGACGGACCTACAATGAGCAGTTCTTC CASRAGTGRTYNEQFF
once TRBJ1-1 TRBV29-1 - 17 TGCAGCGTTGTGGGGGAAGGGGGAGGGTCCCCCAGCGACGAAGCTTTCTTT CSVVGEGGGSPSDEAFF
- TRBJ2-3 TRBV7-9 TRBD1 16 TGTGCCAGCAGCTTAGTTACAGGGGAGTTCACAGATACGCAGTATTTT CASSLVTGEFTDTQYF
- TRBJ2-7 TRBV6-1 TRBD1 17 TGTGCCAGCAGTGAAGCATGGACAGGATTAAGCTCCTACGAGCAGTACTTC CASSEAWTGLSSYEQYF
- TRBJ2-7 TRBV6-5 TRBD1 15 TGTGCCAGCAGTCCAGGGGGCGAAATCTCCTACGAGCAGTACTTC CASSPGGEISYEQYF
- TRBJ2-7 TRBV9 TRBD2 14 TGTGCCAGCAGCCCCGAACTAGCGGTCTACGAGCAGTACTTC CASSPELAVYEQYF
- TRBJ2-7 TRBV10-1 TRBD2 16 TGCGCCAGCAGTGAGAGGCGCGGACTAGCGGGAGGCGAGCAGTACTTC CASSERRGLAGGEQYF
few TRBJ2-7 TRBV29-1 TRBD1 15 TGCAGCGTTGAATGGGCCGGGGACAGCTCCTACGAGCAGTACTTC CSVEWAGDSSYEQYF
- TRBJ2-1 TRBV28 - 13 TGTGCCAGCACGGGGCGCGCTGGCGGTGAGCAGTTCTTC CASTGRAGGEQFF
- TRBJ2-5 TRBV5-6 TRBD1 16 TGTGCCAGCAGCTTAGTGGGACAGGGCCTTCGGGAGACCCAGTACTTC CASSLVGQGLRETQYF
- TRBJ1-1 TRBV7-9 - 13 TGTGCCAGCAGCCTCGGAATGAACACTGAAGCTTTCTTT CASSLGMNTEAFF
- TRBJ2-1 TRBV11-2 TRBD2 15 TGTGCCAGCAGCTTAGCCCCGGGACTATCAGATGAGCAGTTCTTC CASSLAPGLSDEQFF
- TRBJ2-7 TRBV5-4 - 14 TGTGCCAGCAGCTTGAAGGCCAACCCCTACGAGCAGTACTTC CASSLKANPYEQYF
- TRBJ2-7 TRBV27 TRBD2 16 TGTGCCAGCAGTTTCCACGGGACTAGCGGACTCTACGAGCAGTACTTC CASSFHGTSGLYEQYF
- TRBJ2-7 TRBV15 - 13 TGTGCCACCAGCAGGGACGGCCCCTACGAGCAGTACTTC CATSRDGPYEQYF
- TRBJ2-3 TRBV7-9 TRBD1 19 TGTGCCAGCAGCCCGAGAACCGTTTACAGGGGCCCTAGCACAGATACGCAGTATTTT CASSPRTVYRGPSTDTQYF
- TRBJ2-5 TRBV7-9 - 14 TGTGCCAGCAGCTTAGTGCTTAGCTTAGAGACCCAGTACTTC CASSLVLSLETQYF
- TRBJ1-1 TRBV7-9 TRBD1 15 TGTGCCAGCAGCTTAGAGGGGACAGGGAACACTGAAGCTTTCTTT CASSLEGTGNTEAFF
- TRBJ1-3 TRBV10-2 - 14 TGCGCCAGCAGTGGAGGCAGCTCTGGAAACACCATATATTTT CASSGGSSGNTIYF
- TRBJ2-3 TRBV7-2 - 14 TGTGCCAGCCGTGGGGAAGCTAGCACAGATACGCAGTATTTT CASRGEASTDTQYF
- TRBJ2-7 TRBV5-6 - 16 TGTGCCAGCAGCTTGGCTAATCAGTGGGCAGACTACGAGCAGTACTTC CASSLANQWADYEQYF
- TRBJ2-7 TRBV5-6 - 12 TGTGCCAGCAGCTTACTTTCAGGCGAGCAGTACTTC CASSLLSGEQYF
- TRBJ2-5 TRBV6-4 - 15 TGTGCCAGCAGTCGCGGGGGCCTCCCACAAGAGACCCAGTACTTC CASSRGGLPQETQYF
- TRBJ2-7 TRBV5-1 - 16 TGCGCCAGCAGTAATAGCCGTGGGGATAATCCCTACGAGCAGTACTTC CASSNSRGDNPYEQYF
- TRBJ2-1 TRBV28 - 16 TGTGCCAGCAGTTTACCGGACTTAACCATCCACAATGAGCAGTTCTTC CASSLPDLTIHNEQFF
- TRBJ2-2 TRBV27 - 14 TGTGCCAGCACCTCCGGGCGTCGGACCGGGGAGCTGTTTTTT CASTSGRRTGELFF
- TRBJ2-1 TRBV7-2 - 15 TGTGCCAGCAGTAGAAATTCCGGGAGCTACAATGAGCAGTTCTTC CASSRNSGSYNEQFF
- TRBJ2-7 TRBV10-3 - 14 TGTGCCATCAGTGAGTGGGGCGGCTCCTACGAGCAGTACTTC CAISEWGGSYEQYF
- TRBJ2-1 TRBV6-5 - 14 TGTGCCAGCAGTTACGCAGGGCCCTACAATGAGCAGTTCTTC CASSYAGPYNEQFF
- TRBJ2-7 TRBV7-2 - 15 TGTGCCAGCAGCTTAGGGGCCGCCCTCGACTACGAGCAGTACTTC CASSLGAALDYEQYF
few TRBJ2-7 TRBV7-3 TRBD2 13 TGTGCCAGCAGTCCCACTGCGGGAGGGGAGCAGTACTTC CASSPTAGGEQYF
- TRBJ1-1 TRBV10-2 TRBD1 14 TGCGCCAGCAGGGTTCAACAGGGGTTCACTGAAGCTTTCTTT CASRVQQGFTEAFF
- TRBJ2-7 TRBV5-1 TRBD2 15 TGCGCCAGCAGCAATCCGACTAGCGGGTGGTTCGAGCAGTACTTC CASSNPTSGWFEQYF
- TRBJ2-1 TRBV2 - 16 TGTGCCAGCATTGCTTTTTTTGGGGAGGACCACAATGAGCAGTTCTTC CASIAFFGEDHNEQFF